These T cell receptor beta chains were read from a single sample in a study of T cells after yellow fever vaccination. One entry per CDR3 protein, called by TCRdb with MiXCR from the 5' RACE reads. There are about 120,000 distinct CDR3 sequences in the sample; 8% to 9.5% occur only once, and 25% lies in the top ten. The input for sequencing was CD8+ T cells sorted from PBMCs, taken 45 days after the yellow fever booster vaccination. These receptors were obtained from a man aged 30 to 39 who received the YFV17D yellow fever vaccine. Each CDR3 is given with its conserved first and last residue. The D gene is left open where the match is weak. Clone size appears in some rows only: once, few, many, or a class for an expanded clone.

clone_size: many; d_call: -; j_call: TRBJ2-3; v_call: TRBV4-3; cdr3_nt: TGCGCCAGCAGCCAATCCCTCTACAGGGCCACAGATACGCAGTATTTT; cdr3_aa: CASSQSLYRATDTQYF
clone_size: many; d_call: -; j_call: TRBJ2-7; v_call: TRBV7-9; cdr3_nt: TGTGCCAGCAGCCACAGCGAAACCTCCTACGAGCAGTACTTC; cdr3_aa: CASSHSETSYEQYF
clone_size: -; d_call: -; j_call: TRBJ2-4; v_call: TRBV13; cdr3_nt: TGTGCCAGCAGCAAACAGGGTTCAGCCAAAAACATTCAGTACTTC; cdr3_aa: CASSKQGSAKNIQYF
clone_size: many; d_call: -; j_call: TRBJ2-3; v_call: TRBV29-1; cdr3_nt: TGCAGCGTTGTGTCTGGGGGAAGTACAGATACGCAGTATTTT; cdr3_aa: CSVVSGGSTDTQYF
clone_size: many; d_call: -; j_call: TRBJ2-5; v_call: TRBV7-9; cdr3_nt: TGTGCCAGCAGCGGCCCGGGACCCCAAGAGACCCAGTACTTC; cdr3_aa: CASSGPGPQETQYF
clone_size: -; d_call: -; j_call: TRBJ1-5; v_call: TRBV20-1; cdr3_nt: TGCAGTGCTAGTGGGCACAGGGGCAATCAGCCCCAGCATTTT; cdr3_aa: CSASGHRGNQPQHF
clone_size: many; d_call: -; j_call: TRBJ2-2; v_call: TRBV24-1; cdr3_nt: TGTGCCACCAGTGATTTGGGTTGGGACACCGGGGAGCTGTTTTTT; cdr3_aa: CATSDLGWDTGELFF
clone_size: many; d_call: TRBD2; j_call: TRBJ2-1; v_call: TRBV5-1; cdr3_nt: TGCGCCAGCAGCTTGATCAGCGGGACTGGTAATGAGCAGTTCTTC; cdr3_aa: CASSLISGTGNEQFF
clone_size: few; d_call: TRBD1; j_call: TRBJ2-7; v_call: TRBV27; cdr3_nt: TGTGCCAGCAGTGGGACAGGGGGAGTCTACGAGCAGTACTTC; cdr3_aa: CASSGTGGVYEQYF
clone_size: -; d_call: TRBD1; j_call: TRBJ2-7; v_call: TRBV19; cdr3_nt: TGTGCCAGTAGTGATTTGTGGACAGGCCACTACGAGCAGTACTTC; cdr3_aa: CASSDLWTGHYEQYF
clone_size: few; d_call: -; j_call: TRBJ2-1; v_call: TRBV9; cdr3_nt: TGTGCCAGCAGTCCTGAGGGGGATGGTGAGCAGTTCTTC; cdr3_aa: CASSPEGDGEQFF
clone_size: -; d_call: TRBD2; j_call: TRBJ2-1; v_call: TRBV15; cdr3_nt: TGTGCCACCCTGGGCGCGGGAGATTATGAGCAGTTCTTC; cdr3_aa: CATLGAGDYEQFF
clone_size: -; d_call: TRBD2; j_call: TRBJ2-7; v_call: TRBV6-2/TRBV6-3; cdr3_nt: TGTGCCAGCAGTTCGACTAGCGGGAGGCTCTCGTACGAGCAGTACTTC; cdr3_aa: CASSSTSGRLSYEQYF
clone_size: many; d_call: -; j_call: TRBJ2-1; v_call: TRBV7-9; cdr3_nt: TGTGCCAGCAGCTTGGCGAGCGGCATCCAATTAAGGCGTCAGTTCTTC; cdr3_aa: CASSLASGIQLRRQFF
clone_size: many; d_call: -; j_call: TRBJ1-4; v_call: TRBV29-1; cdr3_nt: TGCAGCGTTGTCCGGAATGAAAAACTGTTTTTT; cdr3_aa: CSVVRNEKLFF
clone_size: many; d_call: TRBD2; j_call: TRBJ2-7; v_call: TRBV9; cdr3_nt: TGTGCCAGCAGCGTAGGTCTAGCGGGAGACTACGAGCAGTACTTC; cdr3_aa: CASSVGLAGDYEQYF
clone_size: many; d_call: TRBD1; j_call: TRBJ2-7; v_call: TRBV6-2/TRBV6-3; cdr3_nt: TGTGCCAGCAGTCGCCTAGTACAGGGGGCTAGCGGCTACGAGCAGTACTTC; cdr3_aa: CASSRLVQGASGYEQYF
clone_size: many; d_call: -; j_call: TRBJ2-6; v_call: TRBV29-1; cdr3_nt: TGCAGCGTTGAACTGGAGACGGCCAACGTCCTGACTTTC; cdr3_aa: CSVELETANVLTF